This T cell receptor beta chain was sequenced during a study of response to subunit inactivated influenza vaccine (dated by TCRdb to between 2018 and 2020). In terms of the full investigation: The study used deep quantitative T cell receptor repertoire profiling to track responses to a trivalent subunit inactivated influenza vaccine. Paper-wide results and their limitations: The authors proposed that each seasonal influenza vaccination may bring in only a limited number of new T cells.

Sample time point, as interpreted from the label and publication: around 42 days after influenza vaccine administration. Libraries were constructed by RT-PCR. TCRdb shows the sequencer as Illumina HiSeq 2500. The public reads were quality trimmed at Q25 with fastp and then assembled into clones with MiXCR by TCRdb, keeping productive beta chains. Every distinct CDR3 protein forms one entry, paired with its most common genes and DNA. A total of hundreds of thousands of distinct CDR3 sequences appear in this sample, 13% of them only once. The ten largest clones capture about 12% of the sample. This clonotype appeared a few times. Its specific antigen is unknown. Per-nucleotide qualities are absent, and no much larger clonotype sits a single base away. The source material was PBMCs from blood, sampled 35 to 45 days after vaccination. This TCR came from a man between 50 and 59 years old who received an inactivated influenza vaccine. Donor details come from another sample of the same person, matched by shared clones.

CDR3 sequence: CASSFVTSYEQYF. The DNA reads TGTGCCAGCAGTTTTGTCACCTCCTACGAGCAGTACTTC. The rearrangement joined TRBV28 to TRBJ2-7; the D gene is unclear. The germline V gene gives CDR1 as MDHEN and CDR2 as SYDVKM. Including cysteine and phenylalanine, the CDR3 has 13 amino acids. Only the CDR3 portion is preserved as DNA: 39 bases, with reading frame beginning at the first base. The trim is 3 bases for V and 0 bases for J, with a gap of 6 bases between the germline ends.